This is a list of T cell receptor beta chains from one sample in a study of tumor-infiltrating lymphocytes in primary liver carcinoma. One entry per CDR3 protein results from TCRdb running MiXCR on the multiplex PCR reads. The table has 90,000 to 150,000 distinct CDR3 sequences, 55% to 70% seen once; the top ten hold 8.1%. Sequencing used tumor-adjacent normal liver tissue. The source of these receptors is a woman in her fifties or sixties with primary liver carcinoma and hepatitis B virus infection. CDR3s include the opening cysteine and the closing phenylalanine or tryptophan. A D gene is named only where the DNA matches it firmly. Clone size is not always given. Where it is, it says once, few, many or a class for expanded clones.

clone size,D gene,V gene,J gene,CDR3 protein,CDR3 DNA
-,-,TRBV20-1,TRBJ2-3,CSVQGSGTDTQYF,TGCAGTGTTCAGGGCAGTGGGACAGATACGCAGTATTTT
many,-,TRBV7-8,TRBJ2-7,CASSFGHSYEQYF,TGTGCCAGCAGCTTTGGACACTCCTACGAGCAGTACTTC
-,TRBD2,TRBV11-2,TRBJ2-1,CTSSPGLAFGNEHFF,TGTACCAGCAGTCCGGGACTAGCCTTTGGCAATGAGCACTTCTTC
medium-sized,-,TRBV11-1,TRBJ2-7,CASSHRTYEQYF,TGTGCCAGCAGCCATCGGACCTACGAGCAGTACTTC
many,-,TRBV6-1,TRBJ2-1,CASSRGQTYNEQFF,TGTGCCAGCAGCCGGGGGCAGACCTACAATGAGCAGTTCTTC
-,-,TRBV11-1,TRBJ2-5,CASSPARVSETQYF,TGTGCCAGCAGCCCGGCGCGAGTAAGCGAGACCCAGTACTTC
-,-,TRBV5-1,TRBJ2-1,CASSTGMYNEQFF,TGCGCCAGCAGCACCGGAATGTACAATGAGCAGTTCTTC
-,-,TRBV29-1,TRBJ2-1,CSSWGLDYIEQLF,TGCAGCTCATGGGGGCTAGACTACATTGAGCAGTTATTC
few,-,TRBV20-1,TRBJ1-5,CSARLDMGNQPQHF,TGCAGTGCTAGACTCGACATGGGCAATCAGCCCCAGCATTTT
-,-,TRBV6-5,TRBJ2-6,CASSYRTRAWYSGANILTF,TGTGCCAGCAGTTACCGGACACGGGCCTGGTACTCTGGGGCCAACATCCTGACTTTC
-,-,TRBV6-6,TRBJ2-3,CASVTDTQYF,TGTGCCAGTGTTACAGATACGCAGTATTTT
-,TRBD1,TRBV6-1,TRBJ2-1,CVSRPYRDSPLGNEQFF,TGTGTCAGCAGACCATACCGGGACAGCCCCCTGGGCAATGAACAGTTCTTC
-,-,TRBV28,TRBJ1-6,CTSSPGAVDNSPLHF,TGTACAAGCAGTCCCGGGGCAGTTGATAATTCACCCCTCCACTTT